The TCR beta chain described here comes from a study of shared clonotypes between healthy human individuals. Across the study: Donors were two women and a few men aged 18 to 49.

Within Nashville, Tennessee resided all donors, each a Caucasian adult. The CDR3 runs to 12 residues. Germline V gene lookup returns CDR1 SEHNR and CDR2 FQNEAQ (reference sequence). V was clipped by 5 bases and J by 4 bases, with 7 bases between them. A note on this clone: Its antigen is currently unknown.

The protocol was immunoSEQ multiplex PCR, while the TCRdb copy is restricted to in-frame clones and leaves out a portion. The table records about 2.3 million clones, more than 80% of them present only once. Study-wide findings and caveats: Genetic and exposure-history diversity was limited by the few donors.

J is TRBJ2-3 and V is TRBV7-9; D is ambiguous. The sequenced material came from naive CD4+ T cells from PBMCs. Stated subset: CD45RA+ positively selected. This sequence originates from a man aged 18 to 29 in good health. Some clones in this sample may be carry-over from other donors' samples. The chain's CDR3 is CASSLQADTQYF. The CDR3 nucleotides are TGTGCCAGCAGCCTCCAGGCAGATACGCAGTATTTT.